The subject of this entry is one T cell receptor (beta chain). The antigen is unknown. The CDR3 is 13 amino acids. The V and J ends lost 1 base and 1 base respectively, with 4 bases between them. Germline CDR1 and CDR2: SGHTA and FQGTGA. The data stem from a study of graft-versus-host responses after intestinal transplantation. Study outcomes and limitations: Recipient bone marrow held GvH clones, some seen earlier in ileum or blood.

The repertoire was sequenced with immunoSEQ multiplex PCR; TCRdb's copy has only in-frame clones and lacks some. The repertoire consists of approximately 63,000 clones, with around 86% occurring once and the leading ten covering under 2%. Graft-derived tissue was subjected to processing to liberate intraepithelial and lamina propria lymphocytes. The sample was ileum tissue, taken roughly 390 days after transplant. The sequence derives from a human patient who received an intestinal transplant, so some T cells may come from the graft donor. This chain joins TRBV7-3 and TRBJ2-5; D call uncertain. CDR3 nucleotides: TGTGCCAGCAGCTTAAGCCGCCAAGAGACCCAGTACTTC. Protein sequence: CASSLSRQETQYF.